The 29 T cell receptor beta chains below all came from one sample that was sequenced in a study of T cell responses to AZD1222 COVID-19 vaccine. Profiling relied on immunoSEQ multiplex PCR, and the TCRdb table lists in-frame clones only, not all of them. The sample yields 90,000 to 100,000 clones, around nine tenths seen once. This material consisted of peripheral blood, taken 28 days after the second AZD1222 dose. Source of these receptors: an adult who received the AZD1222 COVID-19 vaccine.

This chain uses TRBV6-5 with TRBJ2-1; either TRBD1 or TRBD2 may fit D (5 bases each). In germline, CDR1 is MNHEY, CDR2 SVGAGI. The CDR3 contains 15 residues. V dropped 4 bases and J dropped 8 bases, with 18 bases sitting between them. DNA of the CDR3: TGTGCCAGCAGTTCACCGGGACGAGGGTGGGATGAGCAGTTCTTC. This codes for CASSSPGRGWDEQFF.

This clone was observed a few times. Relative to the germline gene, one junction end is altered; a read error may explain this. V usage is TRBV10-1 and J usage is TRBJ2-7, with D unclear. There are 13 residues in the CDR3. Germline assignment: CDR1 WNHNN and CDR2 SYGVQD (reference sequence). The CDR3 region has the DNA TGCGCCAGCAGTGAACGGTCCTCCAACGAGCAGTACTTC. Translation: CASSERSSNEQYF.

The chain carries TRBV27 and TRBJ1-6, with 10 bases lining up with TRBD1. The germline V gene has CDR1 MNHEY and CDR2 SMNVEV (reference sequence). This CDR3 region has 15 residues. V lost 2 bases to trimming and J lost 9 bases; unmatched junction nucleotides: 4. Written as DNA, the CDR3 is TGTGCCAGCAGTTTACTCGGGACAGGGGTTTCACCCCTCCACTTT. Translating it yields CASSLLGTGVSPLHF.

CDR3 sequence: CASSENLGQASIQFF. CDR3 DNA: TGTGCCAGCAGCGAAAACTTGGGACAGGCCAGCATTCAGTTCTTC. The J gene is TRBJ2-1, the V gene TRBV5-4; 8 nucleotides match TRBD1. The trim removed 4 bases at V and 13 bases at J, leaving 16 bases unmatched. The CDR3 loop spans 15 amino acids. Looked up from germline, CDR1 is SGHNT and CDR2 is YYREEE (reference sequence).

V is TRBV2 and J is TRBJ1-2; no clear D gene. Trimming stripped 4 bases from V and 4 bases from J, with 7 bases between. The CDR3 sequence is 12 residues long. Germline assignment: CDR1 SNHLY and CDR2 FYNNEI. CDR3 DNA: TGTGCCAGCAGTGTGGCAGGCTATGGCTACACCTTC. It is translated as CASSVAGYGYTF.

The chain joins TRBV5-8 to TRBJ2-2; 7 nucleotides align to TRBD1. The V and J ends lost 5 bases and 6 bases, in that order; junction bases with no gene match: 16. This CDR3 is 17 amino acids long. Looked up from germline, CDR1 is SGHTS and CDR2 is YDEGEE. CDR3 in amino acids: CASSPMPSTGLAGELFF. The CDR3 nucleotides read TGTGCCAGCAGTCCTATGCCGTCGACAGGGCTGGCCGGGGAGCTGTTTTTT.

The CDR3: CASSQGTYNEQFF. DNA of the CDR3: TGTGCCAGCAGCCAAGGCACCTACAATGAGCAGTTCTTC. This chain connects TRBV3-1 (or the pseudogene TRBV3-2) to TRBJ2-1; D call uncertain. The CDR3 length is 13 residues. V lost 1 base, J lost 2 bases, and 3 bases lay in between. Germline loops: CDR1 LGHDT, CDR2 YNNKEL (reference sequence).

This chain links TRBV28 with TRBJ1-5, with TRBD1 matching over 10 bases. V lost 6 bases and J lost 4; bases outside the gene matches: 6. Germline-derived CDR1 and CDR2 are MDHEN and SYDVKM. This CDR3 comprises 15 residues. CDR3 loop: CASRRDRGGNQPQHF. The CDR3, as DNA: TGTGCCAGCAGACGGGACAGGGGAGGTAATCAGCCCCAGCATTTT.

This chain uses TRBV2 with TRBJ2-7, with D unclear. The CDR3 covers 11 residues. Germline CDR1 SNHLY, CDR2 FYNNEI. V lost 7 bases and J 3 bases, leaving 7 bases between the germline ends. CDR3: CASKAIYEQYF. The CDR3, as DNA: TGTGCCAGCAAAGCGATCTACGAGCAGTACTTC.

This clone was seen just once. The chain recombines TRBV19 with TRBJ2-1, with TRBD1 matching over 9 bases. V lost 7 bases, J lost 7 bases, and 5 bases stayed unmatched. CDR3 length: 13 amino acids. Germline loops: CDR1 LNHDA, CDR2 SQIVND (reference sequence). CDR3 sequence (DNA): TGTGCCAGTAAAGTACAGGGGGCGAATGAGCAGTTCTTC. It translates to CASKVQGANEQFF.

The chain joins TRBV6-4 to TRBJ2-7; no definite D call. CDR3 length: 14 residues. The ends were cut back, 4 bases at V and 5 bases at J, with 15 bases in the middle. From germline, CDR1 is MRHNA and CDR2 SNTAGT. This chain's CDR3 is CASSATGNFDEQYF. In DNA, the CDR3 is TGTGCCAGCAGTGCGACTGGAAACTTCGACGAGCAGTACTTC.

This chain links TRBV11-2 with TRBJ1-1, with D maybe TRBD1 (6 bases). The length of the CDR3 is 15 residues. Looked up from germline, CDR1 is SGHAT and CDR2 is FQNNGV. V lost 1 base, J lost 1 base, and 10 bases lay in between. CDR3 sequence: CASSLVGAGNTEAFF. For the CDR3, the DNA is TGTGCCAGCAGCTTAGTGGGGGCGGGGAACACTGAAGCTTTCTTT.

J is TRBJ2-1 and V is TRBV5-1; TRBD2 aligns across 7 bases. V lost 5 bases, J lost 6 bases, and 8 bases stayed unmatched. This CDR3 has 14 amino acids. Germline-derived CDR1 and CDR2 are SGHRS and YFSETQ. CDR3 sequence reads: CASRGLAGFNEQFF. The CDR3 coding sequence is TGCGCCAGCAGAGGGTTAGCGGGCTTCAATGAGCAGTTCTTC.

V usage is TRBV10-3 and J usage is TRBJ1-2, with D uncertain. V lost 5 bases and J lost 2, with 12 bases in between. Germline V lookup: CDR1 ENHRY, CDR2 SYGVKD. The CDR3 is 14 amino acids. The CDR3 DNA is TGTGCCATCAGTTACAGAGGGTCCAACTATGGCTACACCTTC. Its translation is CAISYRGSNYGYTF.

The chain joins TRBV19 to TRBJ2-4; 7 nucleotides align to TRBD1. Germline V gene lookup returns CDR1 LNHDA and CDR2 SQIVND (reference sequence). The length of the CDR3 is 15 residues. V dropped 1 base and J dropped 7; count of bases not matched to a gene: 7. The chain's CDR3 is CASSIGGQLINIQYF. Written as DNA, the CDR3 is TGTGCCAGTAGTATAGGGGGACAGCTAATCAACATTCAGTACTTC.

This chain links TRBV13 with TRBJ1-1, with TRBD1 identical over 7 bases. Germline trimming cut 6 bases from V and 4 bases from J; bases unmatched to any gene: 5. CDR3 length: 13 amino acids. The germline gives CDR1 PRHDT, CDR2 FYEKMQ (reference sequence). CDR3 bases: TGTGCCAGCAGTCGACAGGGAATCACTGAAGCTTTCTTT. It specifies CASSRQGITEAFF.

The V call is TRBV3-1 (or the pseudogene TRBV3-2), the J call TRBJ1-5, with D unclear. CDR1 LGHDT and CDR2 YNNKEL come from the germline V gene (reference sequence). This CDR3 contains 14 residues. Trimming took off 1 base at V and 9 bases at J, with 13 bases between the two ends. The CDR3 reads CASSQGGDFGPQHF. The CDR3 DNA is TGTGCCAGCAGCCAAGGGGGTGACTTTGGGCCCCAGCATTTT.

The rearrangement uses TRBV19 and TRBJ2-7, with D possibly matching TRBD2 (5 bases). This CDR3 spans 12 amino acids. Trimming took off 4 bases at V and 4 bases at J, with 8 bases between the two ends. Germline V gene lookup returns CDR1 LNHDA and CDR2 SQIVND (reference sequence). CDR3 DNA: TGTGCCAGTAGTACCCGCGGGTACGAGCAGTACTTC. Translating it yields CASSTRGYEQYF.

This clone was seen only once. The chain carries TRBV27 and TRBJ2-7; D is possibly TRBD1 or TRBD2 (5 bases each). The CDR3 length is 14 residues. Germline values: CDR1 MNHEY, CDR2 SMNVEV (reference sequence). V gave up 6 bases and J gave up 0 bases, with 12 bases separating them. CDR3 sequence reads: CASRQGRNSYEQYF. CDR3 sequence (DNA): TGTGCCAGCAGGCAGGGACGGAACTCCTACGAGCAGTACTTC.

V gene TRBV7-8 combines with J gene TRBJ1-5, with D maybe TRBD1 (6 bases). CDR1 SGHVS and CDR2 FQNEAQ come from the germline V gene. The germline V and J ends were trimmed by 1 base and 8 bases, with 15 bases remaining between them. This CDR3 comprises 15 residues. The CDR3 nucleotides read TGTGCCAGCAGCTTAGTCAATCAGGGGAACAAGCCCCAGCATTTT. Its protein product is CASSLVNQGNKPQHF.

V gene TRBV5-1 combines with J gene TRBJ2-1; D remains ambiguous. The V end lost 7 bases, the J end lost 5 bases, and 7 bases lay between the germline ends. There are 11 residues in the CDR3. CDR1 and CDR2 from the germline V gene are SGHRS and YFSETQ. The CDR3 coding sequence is TGCGCCAGCCACACTGACAATGAGCAGTTCTTC. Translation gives CASHTDNEQFF.

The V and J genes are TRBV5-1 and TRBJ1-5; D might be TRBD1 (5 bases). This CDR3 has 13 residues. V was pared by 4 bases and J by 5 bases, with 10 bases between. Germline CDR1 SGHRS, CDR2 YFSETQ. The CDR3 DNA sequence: TGCGCCAGCAGCCCGGGGACCGATCAGCCCCAGCATTTT. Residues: CASSPGTDQPQHF.

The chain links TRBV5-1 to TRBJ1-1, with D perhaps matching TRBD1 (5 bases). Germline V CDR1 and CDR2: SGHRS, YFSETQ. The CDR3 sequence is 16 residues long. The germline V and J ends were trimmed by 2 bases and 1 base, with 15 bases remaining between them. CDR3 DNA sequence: TGCGCCAGCAGCTTATACACTCTGGGGGAGAACACTGAAGCTTTCTTT. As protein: CASSLYTLGENTEAFF. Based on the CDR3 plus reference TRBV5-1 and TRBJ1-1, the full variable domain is KAGVTQTPRYLIKTRGQQVTLSCSPISGHRSVSWYQQTPGQGLQFLFEYFSETQRNKGNFPGRFSGRQFSNSRSEMNVSTLELGDSALYLCASSLYTLGENTEAFFGQGTRLTVV.

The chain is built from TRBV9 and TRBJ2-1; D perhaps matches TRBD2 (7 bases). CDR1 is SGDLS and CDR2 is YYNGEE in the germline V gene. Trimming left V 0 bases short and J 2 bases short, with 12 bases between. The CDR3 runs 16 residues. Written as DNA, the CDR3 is TGTGCCAGCAGCGTAGCGGGGGCGGGAGCCTACAATGAGCAGTTCTTC. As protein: CASSVAGAGAYNEQFF.

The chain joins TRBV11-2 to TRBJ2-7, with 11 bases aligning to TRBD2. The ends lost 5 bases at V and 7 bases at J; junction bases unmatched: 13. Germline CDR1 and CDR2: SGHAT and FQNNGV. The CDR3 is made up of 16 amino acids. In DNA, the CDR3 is TGTGCCAGCAGCATTATAGCGGGAGGGCCCCGACAAGAGCAGTACTTC. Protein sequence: CASSIIAGGPRQEQYF.

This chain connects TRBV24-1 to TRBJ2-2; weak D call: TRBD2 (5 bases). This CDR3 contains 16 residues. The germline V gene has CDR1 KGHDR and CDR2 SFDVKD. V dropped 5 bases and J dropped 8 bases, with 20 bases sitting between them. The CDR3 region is CATSASSSALGGELFF. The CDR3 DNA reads TGTGCCACCAGTGCTTCGAGTAGCGCTTTAGGGGGGGAGCTGTTTTTT.

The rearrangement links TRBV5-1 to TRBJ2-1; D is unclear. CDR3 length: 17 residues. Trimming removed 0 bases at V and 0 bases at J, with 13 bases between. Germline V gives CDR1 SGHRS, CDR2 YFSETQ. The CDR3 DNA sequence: TGCGCCAGCAGCTTGGAGCTTATTACGAGCTCCTACAATGAGCAGTTCTTC. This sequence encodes CASSLELITSSYNEQFF.

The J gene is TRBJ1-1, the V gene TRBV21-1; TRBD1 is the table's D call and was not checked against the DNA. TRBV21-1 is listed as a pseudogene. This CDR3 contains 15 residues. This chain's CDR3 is CASSREGQVNTEAFF. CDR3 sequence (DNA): TGTGCCAGCAGCAGAGAGGGACAGGTGAACACTGAAGCTTTCTTT.

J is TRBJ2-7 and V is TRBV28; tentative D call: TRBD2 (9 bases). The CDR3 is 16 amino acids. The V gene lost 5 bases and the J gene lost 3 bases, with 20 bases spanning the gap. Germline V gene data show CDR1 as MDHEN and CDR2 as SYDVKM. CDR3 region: CASSGTGLAQLYEQYF. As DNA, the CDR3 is TGTGCCAGCAGTGGGACAGGACTAGCGCAACTCTACGAGCAGTACTTC. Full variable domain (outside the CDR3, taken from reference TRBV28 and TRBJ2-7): DVKVTQSSRYLVKRTGEKVFLECVQDMDHENMFWYRQDPGLGLRLIYFSYDVKMKEKGDIPEGYSVSREKKERFSLILESASTNQTSMYLCASSGTGLAQLYEQYFGPGTRLTVT.